Below, 15 T cell receptor beta chains from the same sample are listed, as sequenced in a study of blood T cell repertoires in COVID-19. Assay: immunoSEQ multiplex PCR; the TCRdb copy retains only in-frame clones and omits some. Of 88,000 or so clones in the sample, approximately 83% were seen once. Material: peripheral blood. The origin of the receptors is a man aged 55-75 years with acute or convalescent COVID-19.

The rearrangement joins TRBV5-1 to TRBJ1-3, with D hard to call. CDR3 length equals 15 residues. Trimming removed 0 bases from V and 4 bases from J, with 11 bases in between. Germline V CDR1 and CDR2: SGHRS, YFSETQ. The CDR3 DNA reads TGCGCCAGCAGCTTGGACTCGAATCCGGGAAACACCATATATTTT. Translated: CASSLDSNPGNTIYF.

The V and J genes are TRBV5-1 and TRBJ1-2; 7 positions match TRBD1. This CDR3 contains 15 residues. Germline V gene sequence: CDR1 SGHRS, CDR2 YFSETQ. V trimming: 2 bases; J trimming: 0 bases; junction bases outside the gene matches: 4. The CDR3 protein is CASSFRQGTNYGYTF. CDR3 in DNA: TGCGCCAGCAGCTTCAGACAGGGTACTAACTATGGCTACACCTTC.

The chain has TRBV5-4 and TRBJ2-7; TRBD2 agrees at 12 bases. CDR1 and CDR2 from the germline V gene are SGHNT and YYREEE (reference sequence). The CDR3 is made up of 14 amino acids. J was trimmed by 5 bases and V by 1 base; bases with no gene match: 1. CDR3 in DNA: TGTGCCAGCAGCTTGAGACTAGCGGGGGACGAGCAGTACTTC. It encodes CASSLRLAGDEQYF.

The chain combines TRBV7-2 with TRBJ1-3; 9 nucleotides align to TRBD1. The germline V gene has CDR1 SGHTA and CDR2 FQGNSA. With 4 bases clipped from V and 4 bases from J, the junction kept 5 bases outside the gene matches. CDR3 length: 15 amino acids. DNA of the CDR3: TGTGCCAGCAGCTCACAGGGGGCGCAAGGAAACACCATATATTTT. This sequence encodes CASSSQGAQGNTIYF.

The V call is TRBV18, the J call TRBJ2-1; TRBD2 agrees at 7 bases. Germline lookup yields CDR1 KGHSH and CDR2 LQKENI. V dropped 3 bases and J dropped 4; count of bases not matched to a gene: 12. The CDR3 spans 17 residues. The CDR3 here is CASSPKPSGPFYNEQFF. In DNA form, the CDR3 reads TGTGCCAGCTCACCTAAACCTAGCGGTCCTTTTTACAATGAGCAGTTCTTC.

V and J are TRBV12-3 or TRBV12-4 and TRBJ2-2; a weak D match, TRBD2 (6 bases). This CDR3 contains 13 residues. V gave up 6 bases and J gave up 5 bases, with 10 bases separating them. This chain's CDR3 is CASRMGGTGELFF. The CDR3 nucleotides read TGTGCCAGCAGAATGGGGGGTACCGGGGAGCTGTTTTTT.

Relative to its sample, this clone is medium-sized. V and J are TRBV19 and TRBJ1-3; 7 bases map to TRBD1. V trimming: 3 bases; J trimming: 0 bases; junction bases outside the gene matches: 2. Germline V gene lookup returns CDR1 LNHDA and CDR2 SQIVND (reference sequence). This CDR3 comprises 15 residues. The CDR3: CASSMGQNSGNTIYF. In nucleotides, the CDR3 is TGTGCCAGTAGTATGGGACAGAACTCTGGAAACACCATATATTTT.

The J gene is TRBJ2-1, the V gene TRBV25-1; TRBD2 agrees at 9 bases. The CDR3 is made up of 13 amino acids. After removal of 9 bases from V and 4 bases from J, the junction contained 4 bases not matched to a gene. Germline CDR1 reads MGHDK; CDR2 reads SYGVNS. The CDR3 DNA is TGTGCCAGTACCCTAGCGGGGTACAATGAGCAGTTCTTC. It yields the protein CASTLAGYNEQFF.

The genes are TRBV5-1 and TRBJ1-1; TRBD1 agrees at 9 bases. This CDR3 region has 16 residues. Germline CDR1 reads SGHRS; CDR2 reads YFSETQ. V lost 0 bases and J lost 1; bases outside the gene matches: 4. The CDR3 reads CASSLAGTGTNTEAFF. In nucleotides, the CDR3 is TGCGCCAGCAGCTTGGCCGGGACAGGGACGAACACTGAAGCTTTCTTT. Full variable domain (outside the CDR3, taken from reference TRBV5-1 and TRBJ1-1): KAGVTQTPRYLIKTRGQQVTLSCSPISGHRSVSWYQQTPGQGLQFLFEYFSETQRNKGNFPGRFSGRQFSNSRSEMNVSTLELGDSALYLCASSLAGTGTNTEAFFGQGTRLTVV.

The rearrangement joins TRBV28 to TRBJ1-1, with a weak D call TRBD1 (6 bases). The CDR3 has 16 residues. Germline V CDR1 and CDR2: MDHEN, SYDVKM. V dropped 8 bases and J dropped 2 bases, with 21 bases sitting between them. This chain's CDR3 is CASGRGGFVDNTEAFF. The DNA for the CDR3 is TGTGCCAGCGGGCGGGGGGGCTTCGTGGATAACACTGAAGCTTTCTTT.

This clone was found once. The chain links TRBV3-1 (or the pseudogene TRBV3-2) to TRBJ2-2; perhaps TRBD1 as D (6 bases). Germline V lookup: CDR1 LGHDT, CDR2 YNNKEL (reference sequence). This CDR3 is built from 16 residues. V lost 4 bases, J lost 6 bases, and 18 bases lay in between. The CDR3 nucleotides are TGTGCCAGCAGCCCAAAGAGCAGGGGATTATCCGGGGAGCTGTTTTTT. Translated, it gives CASSPKSRGLSGELFF.

This sequence joins TRBV5-5 and TRBJ2-7; TRBD1 matches 11 bases. This CDR3 has 14 amino acids. Unmatched junction bases numbered 6, after V lost 4 bases and J lost 6 bases. CDR1 is SGHKS and CDR2 is YYEKEE in the germline V gene (reference sequence). The CDR3 sequence is CASSKSGTGGEQYF. Written as DNA, the CDR3 is TGTGCCAGCAGCAAATCCGGGACAGGGGGCGAGCAGTACTTC.

This sequence joins TRBV29-1 and TRBJ2-3, with D possibly TRBD2 on 6 matching bases. Germline V gene lookup returns CDR1 SQVTM and CDR2 ANQGSEA. The CDR3 extends over 14 amino acids. Trimming removed 4 bases at V and 1 base at J, with 12 bases between. CDR3 in amino acids: CSVVVSSGTDTQYF. The CDR3 nucleotides are TGCAGCGTTGTTGTGTCTAGCGGCACAGATACGCAGTATTTT.

This clone is a singleton in its sample. The CDR3 loop reads CASSRVRTGVYGYTF. The DNA of the CDR3 is TGTGCCAGTAGCCGCGTCAGGACAGGGGTCTATGGCTACACCTTC. The gene calls are TRBV19 and TRBJ1-2, with 9 bases that match TRBD1. V shed 6 bases, J shed 4 bases, and the junction held 9 bases outside the gene matches. The CDR3 length is 15 residues. Germline V lookup: CDR1 LNHDA, CDR2 SQIVND (reference sequence).

The chain recombines TRBV6-5 with TRBJ2-5; 7 nucleotides match TRBD1. The CDR3 is 14 amino acids. The germline V gene has CDR1 MNHEY and CDR2 SVGAGI. V trimming: 6 bases; J trimming: 1 base; junction bases outside the gene matches: 5. This CDR3 reads CASSAGDSQETQYF. The DNA of the CDR3 is TGTGCCAGCAGCGCCGGGGACAGCCAAGAGACCCAGTACTTC.